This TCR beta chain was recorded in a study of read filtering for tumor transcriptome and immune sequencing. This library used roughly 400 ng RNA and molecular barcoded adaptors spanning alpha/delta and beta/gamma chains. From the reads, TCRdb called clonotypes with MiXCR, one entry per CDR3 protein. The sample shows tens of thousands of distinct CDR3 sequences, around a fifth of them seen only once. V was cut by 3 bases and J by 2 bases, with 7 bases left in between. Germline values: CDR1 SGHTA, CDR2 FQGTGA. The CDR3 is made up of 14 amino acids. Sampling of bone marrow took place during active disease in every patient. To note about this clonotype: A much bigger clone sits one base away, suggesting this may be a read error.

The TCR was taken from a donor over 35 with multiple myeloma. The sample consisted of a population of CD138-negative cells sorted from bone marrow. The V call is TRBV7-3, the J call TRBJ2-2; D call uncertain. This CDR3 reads CASSLTINTGELFF. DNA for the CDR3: TGTGCCAGCAGCTTGACGATAAACACCGGGGAGCTGTTTTTT.